This entry is about one T cell receptor (beta chain). Antigen unknown. This could be a read error, since a much larger clone is one nucleotide away. Ophthalmopathy patients all had a Clinical Activity Score of at least 3, a NOSPECS grade of at least 4 and disease under 3 months old. V was cut by 2 bases and J by 2 bases, with 12 bases left in between. This CDR3 has 16 residues. Germline lookup yields CDR1 MGHDK and CDR2 SYGVNS. This sample stems from a study of T cells in Graves' hyperthyroidism and ophthalmopathy. Study information: Upon initial diagnosis and before any treatment, peripheral blood was collected.

RNA transcripts yielded amplified TCR beta CDR3 regions. The HTBI set primed first-round TCR CDR3 RT-PCR. TCRdb fed the multiplex PCR reads into MiXCR, producing one record per CDR3 protein. The sample has a few hundred thousand distinct CDR3 sequences; approximately 15% are singletons. Notes on the study in general: Ophthalmopathy cases were set apart from stable hyperthyroidism by a 13 V-J model.

The sample consisted of blood. The chain recombines TRBV25-1 with TRBJ2-2, with D maybe TRBD2 (6 bases). The TCR comes from a middle-aged woman with Graves' ophthalmopathy. The CDR3 spells CASSEGGAINTGELFF. CDR3 sequence (DNA): TGTGCCAGCAGTGAAGGAGGGGCAATAAACACCGGGGAGCTGTTTTTT.